Shown below are 15 T cell receptor beta chains from a single sample sequenced in a study of T cells in localized non-small cell lung cancer. Sequencing used immunoSEQ multiplex PCR; TCRdb keeps in-frame clones, though not all of them. The sample records about 17,000 clones, 80% to 90% being singletons. The source was peripheral blood, collected before any cancer treatment. The receptors were sampled from a male donor aged 60 or over with stage III lung adenocarcinoma.

This chain links TRBV5-1 with TRBJ1-5, with D unresolved. Trimming shortened V by 2 bases and J by 5 bases, and 8 bases separated the two germline ends. Germline values: CDR1 SGHRS, CDR2 YFSETQ. The CDR3 is 13 residues long. The CDR3 DNA sequence: TGCGCCAGCAGCTTCAGTGGGGATCAGCCCCAGCATTTT. It is translated as CASSFSGDQPQHF.

The table lists this clone with a few counts. The gene calls are TRBV7-2 and TRBJ1-1, with D possibly TRBD1 on 5 matching bases. V dropped 2 bases and J dropped 4 bases, with 14 bases sitting between them. Germline V lookup: CDR1 SGHTA, CDR2 FQGNSA. The CDR3 loop spans 15 amino acids. The CDR3 region is CASSLWGHAGTEAFF. The CDR3 DNA sequence: TGTGCCAGCAGCTTATGGGGCCATGCAGGCACTGAAGCTTTCTTT.

V usage is TRBV29-1 and J usage is TRBJ1-4; D remains unclear. CDR1 is SQVTM and CDR2 is ANQGSEA in the germline V gene. Trimming took off 7 bases at V and 3 bases at J, with 15 bases between the two ends. CDR3 length: 14 amino acids. The CDR3 nucleotides are TGCAGCGCGATCCGGGCAGATTCTAATGAAAAACTGTTTTTT. Residues: CSAIRADSNEKLFF.

The gene calls are TRBV6-6 and TRBJ2-3; 9 bases are shared with TRBD2. V was pared by 2 bases and J by 4 bases, with 4 bases of the junction left unmatched. The germline CDR1 and CDR2 sequences are MNHNY and SVGAGI (reference sequence). The CDR3 covers 15 residues. As DNA, the CDR3 is TGTGCCAGCAGTTACGTTGCGGGGGGGCCAGATACGCAGTATTTT. Translated: CASSYVAGGPDTQYF.

The chain joins TRBV27 to TRBJ2-6; D is unclear. V lost 1 base and J 1 base, leaving 5 bases between the germline ends. The CDR3 totals 15 residues. Germline V gene data show CDR1 as MNHEY and CDR2 as SMNVEV (reference sequence). The CDR3 coding sequence is TGTGCCAGCAGTTTATATGGGTCTGGGGCCAACGTCCTGACTTTC. As protein: CASSLYGSGANVLTF.

J is TRBJ2-1 and V is TRBV18, with 15 bases fitting TRBD2. CDR1 is KGHSH and CDR2 is LQKENI in the germline V gene. The ends lost 7 bases at V and 0 bases at J; junction bases unmatched: 7. The CDR3 spans 18 residues. The CDR3 protein is CASYPGTSGGTSYNEQFF. The CDR3 nucleotides read TGTGCCAGCTACCCCGGGACTAGCGGGGGGACCTCCTACAATGAGCAGTTCTTC.

The rearrangement uses TRBV5-1 and TRBJ2-3, with TRBD1 matching over 8 bases. The CDR3 covers 14 residues. CDR1 and CDR2 from the germline V gene are SGHRS and YFSETQ. V lost 8 bases and J lost 3; bases outside the gene matches: 8. The CDR3 coding sequence is TGCGCCAGTAATTCAGGGGGCGAGACAGATACGCAGTATTTT. It yields the protein CASNSGGETDTQYF.

V and J are TRBV11-2 and TRBJ2-7; 7 bases fit TRBD1. Germline CDR1 and CDR2: SGHAT and FQNNGV. V lost 1 base to trimming and J lost 2 bases; unmatched junction nucleotides: 5. The CDR3 has 15 amino acids. This CDR3 reads CASSLAGQSAYEQYF. The CDR3 DNA follows: TGTGCCAGCAGCTTAGCGGGACAGAGCGCCTACGAGCAGTACTTC.

CDR3 DNA sequence: TGCGCCAGCAGCAGCGGGACTGCCGACTATGGCTACACCTTC. Residues: CASSSGTADYGYTF. The V gene is TRBV5-1, the J gene TRBJ1-2; tentative D call: TRBD1 (5 bases). Germline CDR1 is SGHRS and CDR2 is YFSETQ. Trimming left V 4 bases short and J 3 bases short, with 13 bases between. CDR3 size: 14 residues.

The gene calls are TRBV2 and TRBJ1-2; perhaps TRBD1 as D (6 bases). Trimming shortened V by 3 bases and J by 4 bases, and 9 bases separated the two germline ends. Germline-derived CDR1 and CDR2 are SNHLY and FYNNEI. The CDR3 runs to 13 residues. This chain's CDR3 is CASSEGTSYGYTF. In nucleotides, the CDR3 is TGTGCCAGCAGTGAGGGGACAAGCTATGGCTACACCTTC.

This clone was detected once. This sequence joins TRBV5-4 and TRBJ1-5; D gene unclear. CDR3 length: 12 amino acids. CDR1 and CDR2 from the germline V gene are SGHNT and YYREEE (reference sequence). V lost 4 bases and J lost 3, with 5 bases in between. The CDR3 sequence: CASSANNQPQHF. The CDR3 DNA reads TGTGCCAGCAGCGCTAACAATCAGCCCCAGCATTTT. Using reference TRBV5-4 and TRBJ1-5 for the parts outside the CDR3, the full variable domain is ETGVTQSPTHLIKTRGQQVTLRCSSQSGHNTVSWYQQALGQGPQFIFQYYREEENGRGNFPPRFSGLQFPNYSSELNVNALELDDSALYLCASSANNQPQHFGDGTRLSIL.

A remark on this clone: The junction does not match germline at one end; this may be a read error. This chain joins TRBV4-2 and TRBJ2-3; D remains ambiguous. CDR1 and CDR2 from the germline V gene are LGHNA and YNFKEQ. The CDR3 extends over 14 amino acids. The CDR3 here is CASSQEMGTDTQYF. Here the CDR3 DNA reads TGTGCCAGCAGTCAAGAAATGGGCACAGATACGCAGTATTTT.

The chain uses TRBV7-8 and TRBJ2-3; D gene ambiguous. In germline, CDR1 is SGHVS, CDR2 FQNEAQ. The CDR3 contains 15 residues. Trimming pared 2 bases from V and 2 bases from J, leaving 11 bases between. In DNA, the CDR3 is TGTGCCAGCAGCTTAAGAAGGGTCACCACAGATACGCAGTATTTT. As protein: CASSLRRVTTDTQYF.

The chain is built from TRBV6-5 and TRBJ1-2; 11 bases agree with TRBD1. Germline V CDR1 and CDR2: MNHEY, SVGAGI. The CDR3 length is 14 residues. The trim removed 6 bases at V and 5 bases at J, leaving 5 bases unmatched. The CDR3 loop is CASRRTGGEYGYTF. CDR3 sequence (DNA): TGTGCCAGCAGGCGGACAGGGGGCGAGTATGGCTACACCTTC.

V is TRBV19 and J is TRBJ2-3; possibly TRBD2 for D (6 bases). The CDR3 has 14 amino acids. Trimming took off 4 bases at V and 5 bases at J, with 13 bases between the two ends. The V gene's germline CDR1 is LNHDA and CDR2 SQIVND (reference sequence). CDR3 DNA: TGTGCCAGTAGTAGCGGGGCCGCAGGAGATACGCAGTATTTT. This codes for CASSSGAAGDTQYF.